This T cell receptor beta chain is from a study of spatial heterogeneity in lung cancer. J lost 5 bases, V lost 6 bases, and 7 bases had no gene match. This CDR3 region has 14 residues. Germline CDR1 SGHKS, CDR2 YYEKEE (reference sequence). Study-level results: Tumor TCRs that were ubiquitous and expanded showed up in blood more at resection than follow-up.

Time point of the sample: sample taken at primary tumor resection. Samples came from about 72 TRACERx patients with untreated early-stage lung cancer. The sequenced material consisted of unsorted whole RNA from tumor, nontumor lung or frozen PBMC. This clonotype was seen at least ten times. Its antigen remains unidentified. Every TCR cDNA molecule bore a unique molecular identifier. TCRdb itself ran the 5' RACE reads through MiXCR, one entry per CDR3 protein. The data contain about 21,000 distinct CDR3 sequences, approximately 4.6% of them singletons. The rearrangement joins TRBV5-5 to TRBJ2-1, with 8 bases aligning to TRBD2. Here the sequenced sample was PBMCs, taken at surgery. The TCR comes from a male donor with early-stage non-small cell lung cancer. Here the CDR3 DNA reads TGTGCCAGCACGGAAATAGCGGGGAACAATGAGCAGTTCTTC. Its protein is CASTEIAGNNEQFF.